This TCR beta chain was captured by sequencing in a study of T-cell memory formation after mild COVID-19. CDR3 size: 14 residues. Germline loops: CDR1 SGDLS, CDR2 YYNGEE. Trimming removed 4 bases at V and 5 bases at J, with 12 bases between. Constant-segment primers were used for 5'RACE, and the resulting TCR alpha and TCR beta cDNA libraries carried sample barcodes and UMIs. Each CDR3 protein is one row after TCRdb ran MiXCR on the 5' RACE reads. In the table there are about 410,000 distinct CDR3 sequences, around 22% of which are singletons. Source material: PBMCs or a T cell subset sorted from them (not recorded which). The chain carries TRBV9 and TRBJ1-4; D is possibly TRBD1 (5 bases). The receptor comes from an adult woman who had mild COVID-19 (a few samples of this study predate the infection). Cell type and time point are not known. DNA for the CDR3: TGTGCCAGCAGCCCCGAGGGGTCCAATGAAAAACTGTTTTTT. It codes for CASSPEGSNEKLFF.